These T cell receptor beta chains were read from a single sample in a study of blood T cell repertoires in COVID-19. Method: immunoSEQ multiplex PCR; TCRdb's copy keeps in-frame clones and lacks some. The data show some 150,000 clones, roughly 84% seen once. Sequenced material: peripheral blood. The receptors originated from a woman aged 70 to 79 with COVID-19, enrolled during active disease. Each CDR3 is given with its conserved first and last residue. The order of the fields is clone size, V gene, J gene, D gene, CDR3 DNA, CDR3 protein. A D gene is named only where the DNA matches it firmly. Clone size is given for some rows only: seen once, a few or many times, or a class if the clone is expanded.

-	TRBV27	TRBJ2-7	TRBD2	TGTGCCAGCGGAAGCGGGAGAGCTTACGAGCAGTACTTC	CASGSGRAYEQYF
-	TRBV28	TRBJ1-2	TRBD1	TGTGCCAGCAGTTCCCTGGACAGGGGTAACTATGGCTACACCTTC	CASSSLDRGNYGYTF
-	TRBV19	TRBJ2-7	TRBD2	TGTGCCAGTAGCCAGACGGCGGGAGGCTTCGGCGAGCAGTACTTC	CASSQTAGGFGEQYF
-	TRBV14	TRBJ2-7	TRBD1	TGTGCCAGCAGCCAGACAGGGAAAGGCGAGCAGTACTTC	CASSQTGKGEQYF
-	TRBV30	TRBJ1-6	-	TGTGCCTGGAGTGGCAGTTTATCCAATTCACCCCTCCACTTT	CAWSGSLSNSPLHF
-	TRBV6-1	TRBJ1-3	-	TGTGCCAGCAGTTCAGTCTCTGGAAACACCATATATTTT	CASSSVSGNTIYF
-	TRBV29-1	TRBJ1-5	TRBD1	TGCAGCGCTCAGGGGGCACTCAATCAGCCCCAGCATTTT	CSAQGALNQPQHF
-	TRBV28	TRBJ2-1	TRBD2	TGTGCCAGCAGTTCCCGGGTAGCGGGAATCGGTGAGCAGTTCTTC	CASSSRVAGIGEQFF
-	TRBV6-5	TRBJ1-2	TRBD1	TGTGCCAGCAGCTCCTTTGACAGGGGAGGCTACACCTTC	CASSSFDRGGYTF
-	TRBV5-1	TRBJ1-1	-	TGCGCCAGCAGCTTCCAGGGCCCCACTGAAGCTTTCTTT	CASSFQGPTEAFF
-	TRBV14	TRBJ2-3	-	TGTGCCAGCAGCCAAAGGGCCCTAGGGGCGAGGACAGATACGCAGTATTTT	CASSQRALGARTDTQYF
-	TRBV30	TRBJ1-3	-	TGTGCCTGGAAACAGGACTCTGGAAACACCATATATTTT	CAWKQDSGNTIYF
-	TRBV7-2	TRBJ1-2	TRBD1	TGTGCCAGCAGCCTAAGAGGGGGCAACTATGGCTACACCTTC	CASSLRGGNYGYTF
-	TRBV7-9	TRBJ2-7	TRBD1	TGTGCCAGCAGCTTAGCGGTTAATGACAGGGGGAACTACGAGCAGTACTTC	CASSLAVNDRGNYEQYF
-	TRBV3-1/TRBV3-2	TRBJ1-2	-	TGTGCCAGCAGCCCTCTTGGGGAGCACTATGGCTACACCTTC	CASSPLGEHYGYTF
-	TRBV7-9	TRBJ2-1	TRBD1	TGTGCCAGCAGCTTAAGACAGGGTCCCGGGGAGTTCTTC	CASSLRQGPGEFF
-	TRBV12-3/TRBV12-4	TRBJ2-2	-	TGTGCCACCTCTAATATTGGGGAGCTGTTTTTT	CATSNIGELFF
once	TRBV19	TRBJ2-2	TRBD1	TGTGCCAGCTCCGGGACAGGGTTCACCGGGGAGCTGTTTTTT	CASSGTGFTGELFF
-	TRBV5-4	TRBJ2-7	-	TGTGCCAGCAGCTGGGGCGGCGAAACCGAGCAGTACTTC	CASSWGGETEQYF